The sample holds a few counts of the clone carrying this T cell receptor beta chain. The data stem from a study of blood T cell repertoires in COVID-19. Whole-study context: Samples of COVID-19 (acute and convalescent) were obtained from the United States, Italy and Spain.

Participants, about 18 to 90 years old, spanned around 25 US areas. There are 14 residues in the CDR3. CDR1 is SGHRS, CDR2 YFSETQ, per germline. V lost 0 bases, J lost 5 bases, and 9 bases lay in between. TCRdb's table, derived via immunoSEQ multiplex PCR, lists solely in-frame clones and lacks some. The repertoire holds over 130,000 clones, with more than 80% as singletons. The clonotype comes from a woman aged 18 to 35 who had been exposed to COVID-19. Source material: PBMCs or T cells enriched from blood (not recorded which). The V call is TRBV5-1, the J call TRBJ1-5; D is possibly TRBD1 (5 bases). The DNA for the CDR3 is TGCGCCAGCAGCTTGGTGGGGGGGGATCAGCCCCAGCATTTT. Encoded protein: CASSLVGGDQPQHF.